This T cell receptor beta chain comes out of a study of CD8+ T cells in alopecia areata (dated by TCRdb to between 2018 and 2020). About the study as a whole: The treated patients took part in an open-label pilot trial in which moderate-to-severe alopecia areata was treated with oral tofacitinib at 5 to 10 mg twice daily. Patients stayed on tofacitinib for 6 to 18 months and then had 6 months of follow-up off drug so that delayed response and recurrence could be assessed. In treated patients, disease severity was measured using the SALT score, which gives the percentage of scalp surface area affected. The study used high-throughput TCRbeta sequencing to examine T cell clonal expansion in alopecia areata, in both the C3H/HeJ mouse model and human patients. In humans, TCRbeta sequencing was performed on scalp tissue and on sorted CD4+ and CD8+ peripheral blood T cells from healthy controls and from patients with patchy or totalis/universalis alopecia areata. Biopsies were taken from tofacitinib-treated patients at baseline and again at 4 and 24 weeks into treatment, and several of those patients also had a later scalp biopsy. Scalp clonality was compared among normal scalp (n=4), patchy alopecia areata scalp (n=8), and alopecia totalis/universalis scalp (n=8). RNA was obtained with the PAXgene miRNA kit for fixed scalp, the miRNeasy kit for PBMCs, and the RNeasy kit for mouse skin. TCRbeta CDR3 regions were amplified by immunoSEQ multiplex PCR using 35 Vbeta forward and 13 Jbeta reverse primers. Results the study describes overall, beyond this receptor: Compared with normal scalp, lesional scalp, particularly in alopecia totalis/universalis, had higher clonality and more expanded CD8+ clones, which suggests antigenic drive. During tofacitinib treatment, many expanded lesional clones stuck around in both scalp and blood, and this persistence may partly explain why relapse happens after treatment is stopped. Shared TCR sequences between patients were less evident than in mice, which may be partly attributable to HLA diversity in the patient population. Scalp TCR repertoire analysis is complicated because resident alphabeta T cells in normal human skin are also sequenced, whereas mouse skin is dominated by gammadelta T cells. With tofacitinib, both scalp clonality and the number of expanded CD8+ clones among the top 100 scalp clones went down significantly. Because the treated cohort was small and included a single nonresponder, larger studies are needed to assess links between baseline CD8+ expansion and response.

Concerning this clone itself: It lacks a known antigen. Base qualities are not provided; no much larger clone lies one nucleotide away. Other DNA sequences within the sample encode an identical CDR3.

The sample's time point label, in plain terms: less than 25 weeks on oral tofacitinib. What the treatment or condition label conveys for this sample: oral pan-JAK inhibitor, 5-10 mg twice daily. From alopecia areata patients, peripheral blood was collected along with lesional scalp punch biopsies. PBMCs were separated by density centrifugation and stained for CD3, CD4 and CD8, after which CD4+ and CD8+ T cells were sorted on a FACSAria. The library relied on the immunoSEQ multiplex PCR assay. To provide template for TCR sequencing, every sample had RNA extracted and reverse transcribed into cDNA. SuperScript III was used to make first-strand cDNA, primed with a 2:1 mix of oligo-dT and random hexamers. A synthetic immune receptor repertoire was used to assess amplification bias, and residual bias was removed computationally. Per the authors' processing: Raw reads were preprocessed for error removal, and CDR3 was defined according to IMGT conventions as running from the conserved cysteine to phenylalanine. To get clonality, Shannon entropy was normalized by log2 of the number of productive unique TCRs and the result was subtracted from 1. Scalp TCRbeta sequences were cross-referenced with sorted blood CD4 and CD8 repertoires so that the CD4 or CD8 identity of scalp clones could be inferred. Here the immuneACCESS table is served through TCRdb, limited to in-frame sequences with V and J called. Missing clones are a known gap in these copies; in checked studies unresolved V genes cover under half, and the rest lacks a known reason. V and J calls and clone size come straight from that table; D and trimming were deduced from the DNA. Across this sample there are 150,000 to 200,000 clones, with around three fifths seen only once. Together, the top ten hold approximately 1% of the sample.

The source was CD4+ T cells sorted from blood, collected at week 24, from a patient treated with tofacitinib. The receptor's source is a human donor with alopecia areata.

The DNA sequence is TGCAGCGTGGGACTGCCGAACACTGAAGCTTTCTTT. This gives the protein CSVGLPNTEAFF. This chain is built from TRBV29-1 and TRBJ1-1; the D gene is perhaps TRBD1, from 5 matching bases. From the cysteine through the phenylalanine, the CDR3 covers 12 amino acids. Solely the CDR3 DNA is kept, with 36 bases framed from the first base. V loses 6 bases, J loses 1 base, and the germline ends lie 9 bases apart. Taken from the germline V gene, the CDR1 and CDR2 loops are SQVTM and ANQGSEA.